This T cell receptor beta chain came from a study of OX40 agonist ivuxolimab in advanced cancers. Findings and limits, study-wide: Circulating CD4+ and CD8+ T cells showed clonal expansion by week 6 at 0.1 to 3.0 mg/kg.

V lost 1 base to trimming and J lost 2 bases, with 9 bases between them. This CDR3 has 15 amino acids. Germline V gives CDR1 LGHNA, CDR2 YNFKEQ. As to this clone: Antigen: not known.

Using immunoSEQ multiplex PCR, the repertoire was profiled, and TCRdb retains in-frame clones only, with some absent. The data show around 84,000 clones, less than 85% seen once. The input for sequencing was CD4+ or CD8+ T cells sorted from blood, taken in a trial of the OX40 agonist ivuxolimab. J is TRBJ2-1 and V is TRBV4-2; D remains ambiguous. The receptor was derived from an adult with an advanced solid tumor such as melanoma, head and neck, liver or kidney cancer. The CDR3 reads CASSQGIGTYNEQFF. In nucleotides, the CDR3 is TGTGCCAGCAGCCAAGGGATAGGGACCTACAATGAGCAGTTCTTC.